A selection of T cell receptor beta chains follows, all from one sample in a study of post-analysis software for immune sequencing data. MiXCR was run by TCRdb on the PCR reads, yielding one entry per CDR3 protein. The sample holds 820,000 or so distinct CDR3 sequences, approximately 57% seen once. Sequenced: blood. These receptors were collected from a girl aged 5-17 years with multiple sclerosis. The conserved cysteine and the conserved F or W are not part of the CDR3 here. The order of the fields is V gene, J gene, CDR3 protein.

v_gene: TRBV4-2; j_gene: TRBJ2-1; CDR3aa: ASSRGATSGGDEQF
v_gene: TRBV7-2; j_gene: TRBJ2-7; CDR3aa: ASSLDRQTPRREQY
v_gene: TRBV5-1; j_gene: TRBJ2-1; CDR3aa: ASRWTGTDEQF
v_gene: TRBV12-3/TRBV12-4; j_gene: TRBJ2-7; CDR3aa: ASRKGQERYEQY
v_gene: TRBV5-1; j_gene: TRBJ1-2; CDR3aa: ASSLETGAFYGYT
v_gene: TRBV20-1; j_gene: TRBJ1-4; CDR3aa: SASALGTGGGATNEKLF
v_gene: TRBV20-1; j_gene: TRBJ2-1; CDR3aa: SASSTSVNYNEQF
v_gene: TRBV6-6; j_gene: TRBJ2-5; CDR3aa: ASSYSRRPQETQY
v_gene: TRBV10-2; j_gene: TRBJ2-3; CDR3aa: AIEAPPGDTQY
v_gene: TRBV27; j_gene: TRBJ2-1; CDR3aa: ASRPGDSYNEQF
v_gene: TRBV10-3; j_gene: TRBJ2-7; CDR3aa: AISESSRGGREQY
v_gene: TRBV12-3/TRBV12-4; j_gene: TRBJ2-3; CDR3aa: ASGTSGRDTQY
v_gene: TRBV12-3/TRBV12-4; j_gene: TRBJ1-5; CDR3aa: ASSEDRERPQH
v_gene: TRBV29-1; j_gene: TRBJ2-3; CDR3aa: SVDLDTQY
v_gene: TRBV20-1; j_gene: TRBJ2-5; CDR3aa: SARTSGGEETQY
v_gene: TRBV14; j_gene: TRBJ2-3; CDR3aa: ASSQRTVFTDTQY
v_gene: TRBV5-6; j_gene: TRBJ1-5; CDR3aa: ASSHRQTGGQPQH
v_gene: TRBV12-5; j_gene: TRBJ2-1; CDR3aa: ASGTPLSNEQF
v_gene: TRBV20-1; j_gene: TRBJ2-1; CDR3aa: SARDPGSHEQF
v_gene: TRBV20-1; j_gene: TRBJ2-7; CDR3aa: SAREGGGHYEQY
v_gene: TRBV29-1; j_gene: TRBJ2-1; CDR3aa: SVPSGGGNEQF
v_gene: TRBV7-8; j_gene: TRBJ2-3; CDR3aa: ASSLPGTGAFRNTQY